These 21 T cell receptor beta chains originate from one sample sequenced in a study of T cells after yellow fever vaccination (dated by TCRdb to 2018 to 2020). Receptor amplification or capture employed 5' RACE. The sequencing machine was an Illumina NovaSeq 6000. TCRdb trimmed public reads at Q25 via fastp, called clones via MiXCR and kept in-frame beta chains. Here each entry gathers all rows of one CDR3 protein and keeps the most common genes and DNA. Here the sample has 250,000 to 350,000 distinct CDR3 sequences; 3.5% to 5% occur a single time. The ten largest account for approximately 19% of the sample. What this sample's treatment or condition label stands for: live attenuated yellow fever vaccine strain. Source: PBMCs, taken 15 days after the yellow fever booster vaccination. The receptor set was obtained from a man between 18 and 35 years old who received the YFV17D yellow fever vaccine.

The V call is TRBV20-1, the J call TRBJ2-1, with D perhaps matching TRBD1 (5 bases). Trimming left V 7 bases short and J 0 bases short, with 10 bases between. This CDR3 region has 13 residues. Germline-derived CDR1 and CDR2 are DFQATT and SNEGSKA (reference sequence). CDR3 nucleotide sequence: TGCAGTGGCAGGGCGAGCTCCTACAATGAGCAGTTCTTC. This encodes CSGRASSYNEQFF.

This clonotype was detected a few times. This chain connects TRBV11-2 to TRBJ2-6, with 7 bases fitting TRBD1. The CDR3 sequence is 19 residues long. The V segment lost 5 bases and the J segment 4 bases; nucleotides outside the gene matches: 17. CDR1 and CDR2 (germline): SGHAT, FQNNGV. CDR3 in amino acids: CASSGGGDRGNSGANVLTF. The CDR3 nucleotides read TGTGCCAGCAGCGGGGGTGGGGACAGAGGGAATTCCGGGGCCAACGTCCTGACTTTC.

This clonotype was counted a few times. The CDR3 sequence: CATSDLLDSDTQYF. CDR3 DNA: TGTGCCACCAGTGATTTGCTGGATTCAGATACGCAGTATTTT. The chain employs TRBV24-1 and TRBJ2-3; no clear D gene. Germline V gene data show CDR1 as KGHDR and CDR2 as SFDVKD. The CDR3 loop spans 14 amino acids. Trimming pared 0 bases from V and 4 bases from J, leaving 7 bases between.

In its sample, this clonotype was seen a few times. This rearrangement joins TRBV9 to TRBJ1-2, with no clear D. V was shortened by 5 bases and J by 4 bases, with 18 bases between the two germline ends. CDR3 length equals 15 residues. CDR1 is SGDLS, CDR2 YYNGEE, per germline. CDR3 DNA sequence: TGTGCCAGCAGTATAGAGACCGGGATCCGCTATGGCTACACCTTC. Translated, it gives CASSIETGIRYGYTF.

This clonotype was seen many times. CDR3 in amino acids: CASSASGGYDEQYF. Here the CDR3 DNA reads TGTGCCAGCAGCGCCTCCGGGGGCTACGACGAGCAGTACTTC. This rearrangement joins TRBV6-2 or TRBV6-3 to TRBJ2-7; D tentatively fits TRBD1 or TRBD2 (6 bases each). The CDR3 consists of 14 residues. Germline V lookup: CDR1 MNHEY, CDR2 SVGEGT. Deletions cut 6 bases from V and 5 bases from J, with 17 bases between.

The V call is TRBV6-5, the J call TRBJ2-5, with 8 bases aligning to TRBD1. This CDR3 comprises 15 residues. Germline loops: CDR1 MNHEY, CDR2 SVGAGI. The ends lost 0 bases at V and 5 bases at J; junction bases unmatched: 5. The CDR3: CASSYSRTGFETQYF. DNA for the CDR3: TGTGCCAGCAGTTACTCAAGGACAGGGTTCGAGACCCAGTACTTC.

This clonotype has a count of ten or more. CDR3 loop: CASTRTVGLAEISDTQYF. CDR3 coding DNA: TGTGCCAGCACCCGGACAGTGGGACTAGCTGAGATCTCAGATACGCAGTATTTT. The V gene is TRBV27, the J gene TRBJ2-3, with 9 positions matching TRBD2. CDR1 is MNHEY, CDR2 SMNVEV, per germline (reference sequence). The CDR3 length is 18 residues. The trim removed 7 bases at V and 4 bases at J, leaving 18 bases unmatched.

The chain joins TRBV4-3 to TRBJ2-1; possible D gene TRBD2, 5 bases. Per the germline V gene, CDR1 is LGHNA and CDR2 is YSLEER. The V and J ends lost 8 bases and 6 bases respectively, with 20 bases between them. The CDR3 extends over 15 amino acids. CDR3 in DNA: TGCGCCAGCTCAAAAGGATTGGGAGATCCCAATGAGCAGTTCTTC. Translated, it gives CASSKGLGDPNEQFF.

This clonotype came up many times. The CDR3 DNA sequence: TGTGCCAGCAGTGGATTTGACAGGGACACTGAAGCTTTCTTT. It specifies CASSGFDRDTEAFF. V is TRBV25-1 and J is TRBJ1-1; 7 positions match TRBD1. Unmatched junction bases numbered 5, after V lost 4 bases and J lost 3 bases. Germline V CDR1 and CDR2: MGHDK, SYGVNS. This CDR3 is built from 14 residues. Variable domain in full (rest from reference TRBV25-1 and TRBJ1-1): EADIYQTPRYLVIGTGKKITLECSQTMGHDKMYWYQQDPGMELHLIHYSYGVNSTEKGDLSSESTVSRIRTEHFPLTLESARPSHTSQYLCASSGFDRDTEAFFGQGTRLTVV.

The V call is TRBV11-2, the J call TRBJ2-4; D possibly corresponds to TRBD2 (5 bases). Trimming cost V 3 bases and J 6 bases, with 12 bases left between them. The CDR3 sequence is 14 residues long. Germline V gene data show CDR1 as SGHAT and CDR2 as FQNNGV. CDR3 residues: CASSLDSYGNIQYF. The CDR3 DNA is TGTGCCAGCAGCTTGGACTCTTACGGAAACATTCAGTACTTC.

Notes on this clonotype: Possible read error: a much larger clone is one base away. The rearrangement uses TRBV7-2 and TRBJ2-2; D not resolved. CDR1 is SGHTA, CDR2 FQGNSA, per germline. CDR3 length: 12 residues. V dropped 4 bases and J dropped 3 bases, with 3 bases sitting between them. CDR3 residues: CASSWYTGELFF. The DNA for the CDR3 is TGTGCCAGCAGCTGGTACACCGGGGAGCTGTTTTTT.

The table lists this clonotype with many counts. The chain joins TRBV7-8 to TRBJ2-7, with 8 bases aligning to TRBD2. After removal of 0 bases from V and 2 bases from J, the junction contained 6 bases not matched to a gene. The CDR3 length is 16 residues. Germline V gene sequence: CDR1 SGHVS, CDR2 FQNEAQ. The CDR3 is CASSLAPAGATYEQYV. CDR3 DNA sequence: TGTGCCAGCAGCTTAGCGCCAGCGGGGGCAACCTACGAGCAGTACGTC.

This clonotype was counted at least ten times. CDR3 sequence reads: CASSQAGGGAADTQYF. The CDR3 DNA reads TGCGCCAGCAGCCAAGCTGGCGGGGGGGCCGCTGATACGCAGTATTTT. The chain combines TRBV4-3 with TRBJ2-3; 9 nucleotides align to TRBD2. Germline-derived CDR1 and CDR2 are LGHNA and YSLEER. The CDR3 runs to 16 residues. J gave up 6 bases and V 1 base, and 8 bases lay outside the gene matches.

The chain is built from TRBV27 and TRBJ1-2; possibly TRBD1 for D (5 bases). The germline V gene encodes CDR1 MNHEY and CDR2 SMNVEV (reference sequence). Trimming pared 6 bases from V and 4 bases from J, leaving 15 bases between. The CDR3 totals 14 residues. CDR3 loop: CASSPGRFPYGYTF. The CDR3 DNA follows: TGTGCCAGCAGCCCAGGGCGGTTCCCCTATGGCTACACCTTC.

The V gene is TRBV5-1, the J gene TRBJ2-7; a weak D match, TRBD2 (6 bases). CDR1 SGHRS and CDR2 YFSETQ come from the germline V gene. V was clipped by 1 base and J by 6 bases, with 14 bases between them. This CDR3 is built from 14 residues. The CDR3 nucleotides are TGCGCCAGCAGCTTGAGGCAGTCGGAGGGCGAGCAGTACTTC. The encoded protein is CASSLRQSEGEQYF.

This clonotype has just a few counts. This chain uses TRBV18 with TRBJ1-1; D gene uncertain. Germline V gene sequence: CDR1 KGHSH, CDR2 LQKENI. The V gene lost 5 bases and the J gene lost 7 bases, with 8 bases spanning the gap. The CDR3 contains 11 residues. The CDR3: CASSEVGEAFF. CDR3 in DNA: TGTGCCAGCTCAGAAGTTGGTGAAGCTTTCTTT.

This clonotype was recorded at least ten times. The rearrangement uses TRBV7-9 and TRBJ1-2, with 8 bases fitting TRBD1. V shed 4 bases, J shed 8 bases, and the junction held 15 bases outside the gene matches. CDR1 SEHNR and CDR2 FQNEAQ come from the germline V gene (reference sequence). CDR3 length equals 16 residues. CDR3 protein: CASSWIPSGQGDGYTF. DNA of the CDR3: TGTGCCAGCAGCTGGATACCCTCAGGACAGGGAGACGGCTACACCTTC.

This clonotype was observed many times. This chain connects TRBV20-1 to TRBJ2-5; D unresolved. Germline V gene sequence: CDR1 DFQATT, CDR2 SNEGSKA (reference sequence). V lost 4 bases and J lost 1, with 13 bases in between. This CDR3 is built from 14 residues. The CDR3 DNA reads as TGCAGTGCTACAGCGCTTTGGGGCCAAGAGACCCAGTACTTC. Amino acids: CSATALWGQETQYF.

Many counts were recorded for this clonotype. CDR3: CSAPLSVDTQYF. In DNA, the CDR3 is TGCAGTGCACCCTTGTCGGTCGATACGCAGTATTTT. The chain combines TRBV20-1 with TRBJ2-3; no firm D call. V was trimmed by 6 bases and J by 6 bases, leaving 13 bases between them. Per the germline V gene, CDR1 is DFQATT and CDR2 is SNEGSKA (reference sequence). The CDR3 has 12 amino acids.

This clonotype was found a few times. The chain recombines TRBV15 with TRBJ1-4; D remains ambiguous. Trimming took 1 base from V and 7 from J, leaving 10 bases between them. This CDR3 region has 14 residues. CDR1 LNHNV and CDR2 YYDKDF come from the germline V gene (reference sequence). The CDR3 coding sequence is TGTGCCACCAGCAGAGTGGATTTGAGTGAAAAACTGTTTTTT. Residues: CATSRVDLSEKLFF.

This clonotype was seen a handful of times. V gene TRBV4-2 combines with J gene TRBJ1-2; possible D gene TRBD1, 5 bases. V was pared by 3 bases and J by 6 bases, with 11 bases between. The CDR3 runs to 13 residues. Germline-derived CDR1 and CDR2 are LGHNA and YNFKEQ. The CDR3 sequence: CASSHSLGDGYTF. The CDR3 DNA sequence: TGTGCCAGCAGCCATAGTTTGGGGGATGGCTACACCTTC.